Below, 26 T cell receptor beta chains from the same sample are listed, as sequenced in a study of OX40 agonist ivuxolimab in advanced cancers. The repertoire was sequenced with immunoSEQ multiplex PCR; TCRdb's copy has only in-frame clones and lacks some. In the table there are some 20,000 clones, 84% of which are singletons. This material consisted of CD4+ or CD8+ T cells sorted from blood, taken in a trial of the OX40 agonist ivuxolimab. These receptors were collected from an adult with an advanced solid tumor such as melanoma, head and neck, liver or kidney cancer.

The chain recombines TRBV6-5 with TRBJ2-2; 8 positions match TRBD1. Trimming cost V 0 bases and J 8 bases; bases outside gene matches: 5. Germline values: CDR1 MNHEY, CDR2 SVGAGI. The CDR3 has 15 amino acids. This CDR3 is CASSYSTQGVGELFF. The CDR3 DNA sequence: TGTGCCAGCAGTTACTCGACACAGGGGGTAGGGGAGCTGTTTTTT.

By frequency in the sample, this clone is medium-sized. V and J are TRBV5-5 and TRBJ2-7, with D tentatively TRBD1 or TRBD2 (5 bases each). The V end was cut by 5 bases, the J end by 0 bases, with 12 bases between. Germline assignment: CDR1 SGHKS and CDR2 YYEKEE (reference sequence). This CDR3 has 14 amino acids. CDR3 sequence (DNA): TGTGCCAGCAGACCGGGGCCGAGCTCCTACGAGCAGTACTTC. This codes for CASRPGPSSYEQYF.

The CDR3 sequence: CASSQEGGLETQYF. CDR3 bases: TGCGCCAGCAGCCAAGAAGGGGGCTTAGAGACGCAGTATTTT. This chain joins TRBV4-3 and TRBJ2-3; 7 bases agree with TRBD1. CDR1 is LGHNA and CDR2 is YSLEER in the germline V gene. This CDR3 is 14 amino acids long. J was trimmed by 9 bases and V by 0 bases; bases with no gene match: 6.

This rearrangement joins TRBV10-2 to TRBJ2-5, with 10 bases fitting TRBD2. Germline CDR1 reads WSHSY; CDR2 reads SAAADI. This CDR3 is built from 17 residues. V shed 6 bases, J shed 5 bases, and the junction held 15 bases outside the gene matches. CDR3 in DNA: TGCGCCAGCAGCCGGCTAGCGGGAGTAAATCGTGGGGAGACCCAGTACTTC. Translating it yields CASSRLAGVNRGETQYF.

The chain couples TRBV5-1 to TRBJ2-3, with D perhaps TRBD1 or TRBD2 (5 bases each). Trimming removed 3 bases at V and 2 bases at J, with 19 bases between. Germline CDR1 reads SGHRS; CDR2 reads YFSETQ. This CDR3 is built from 17 residues. CDR3 residues: CASSWAGRESHTDTQYF. The CDR3, as DNA: TGCGCCAGCAGCTGGGCAGGGAGAGAGTCTCACACAGATACGCAGTATTTT.

By share, this clone counts as large (0.1 to 1%). This chain links TRBV14 with TRBJ2-5; possibly TRBD1 or TRBD2 for D (5 bases each). The CDR3 length is 13 residues. Germline-derived CDR1 and CDR2 are SGHDN and FVKESK. Deletions cut 8 bases from V and 5 bases from J, with 15 bases between. CDR3 coding DNA: TGTGCCAGCGCTGGGACCGAGCGGGAGACCCAGTACTTC. Residues: CASAGTERETQYF.

This chain joins TRBV6-5 and TRBJ2-5, with 10 bases lining up with TRBD1. The junction had 7 bases not matched to a gene; V was cut back by 5 bases and J by 4 bases. The CDR3 has 15 residues. Germline CDR1 is MNHEY and CDR2 is SVGAGI. In nucleotides, the CDR3 is TGTGCCAGCAGTCCCGGGACAGGGGCCGTAGAGACCCAGTACTTC. Encoded protein: CASSPGTGAVETQYF.

This clone was detected a few times. The V call is TRBV7-2, the J call TRBJ2-7; D unresolved. Trimming pared 7 bases from V and 3 bases from J, leaving 7 bases between. In germline, CDR1 is SGHTA, CDR2 FQGNSA. The CDR3 is 11 amino acids. CDR3 protein: CASTRGYEQYF. As DNA, the CDR3 is TGTGCCAGCACCCGAGGCTACGAGCAGTACTTC.

The chain carries TRBV7-6 and TRBJ2-5; 9 nucleotides align to TRBD2. The CDR3 runs 14 residues. Germline values: CDR1 SGHVS, CDR2 FNYEAQ. The trim removed 2 bases at V and 4 bases at J, leaving 2 bases unmatched. In DNA, the CDR3 is TGTGCCAGCAGCTTAAGCGGGGGGTTAGAGACCCAGTACTTC. Its protein is CASSLSGGLETQYF.

In this sample, this clone turned up a few times. V gene TRBV10-1 combines with J gene TRBJ2-6; D possibly matches TRBD1 or TRBD2 (6 bases each). Germline values: CDR1 WNHNN, CDR2 SYGVQD (reference sequence). The CDR3 contains 15 residues. V was pared by 6 bases and J by 0 bases, with 9 bases between. The CDR3 nucleotides read TGCGCCAGCAGCGGGGGCCCCTCTGGGGCCAACGTCCTGACTTTC. Protein product: CASSGGPSGANVLTF.

The chain couples TRBV7-9 to TRBJ2-5, with D possibly called TRBD1 or TRBD2 (6 bases each). Germline values: CDR1 SEHNR, CDR2 FQNEAQ (reference sequence). The ends were cut back, 4 bases at V and 4 bases at J, with 16 bases in the middle. The CDR3 contains 15 residues. The DNA of the CDR3 is TGTGCCAGCAGCTGGGGGGCACTATGGTTAGAGACCCAGTACTTC. It yields the protein CASSWGALWLETQYF.

V and J are TRBV4-3 and TRBJ2-3; no firm D call. Germline V CDR1 and CDR2: LGHNA, YSLEER. The CDR3 runs 15 residues. With 0 bases removed from V and 1 base from J, the gap between germline ends came to 8 bases. CDR3 sequence: CASSQDYQGTDTQYF. CDR3 coding DNA: TGCGCCAGCAGCCAAGATTATCAAGGCACAGATACGCAGTATTTT.

The rearrangement uses TRBV11-2 and TRBJ1-3; 8 bases are shared with TRBD1. The trim removed 5 bases at V and 4 bases at J, leaving 7 bases unmatched. The CDR3 sequence is 15 residues long. Looked up from germline, CDR1 is SGHAT and CDR2 is FQNNGV. The CDR3 sequence is CASSGGQDRGNTIYF. DNA for the CDR3: TGTGCCAGCAGCGGGGGACAGGATCGGGGAAACACCATATATTTT.

CDR3 in DNA: TGCGCCAGCCGAGGGCAGGAATCCTCCTACGAGCAGTACTTC. It codes for CASRGQESSYEQYF. This sequence joins TRBV4-1 and TRBJ2-7; D might be TRBD2 (5 bases). Between the trimmed V and J ends, which lost 8 bases and 0 bases, there was a span of 14 bases. Germline V lookup: CDR1 MGHRA, CDR2 YSYEKL. The CDR3 totals 14 residues.

In this sample, this clone turned up once. The rearrangement links TRBV18 to TRBJ1-1; D is ambiguous. Per germline, CDR1 KGHSH and CDR2 LQKENI. The V end was cut by 7 bases, the J end by 8 bases, with 8 bases between. This CDR3 is built from 10 residues. CDR3 sequence: CASFGKEAFF. The CDR3 DNA sequence: TGTGCCAGCTTTGGGAAAGAAGCTTTCTTT. Full variable domain (outside the CDR3, taken from reference TRBV18 and TRBJ1-1): NAGVMQNPRHLVRRRGQEARLRCSPMKGHSHVYWYRQLPEEGLKFMVYLQKENIIDESGMPKERFSAEFPKEGPSILRIQQVVRGDSAAYFCASFGKEAFFGQGTRLTVV.

The J gene is TRBJ2-7, the V gene TRBV5-4; the match to TRBD2 covers 7 bases. The trim removed 0 bases at V and 2 bases at J, leaving 5 bases unmatched. The CDR3 extends over 15 amino acids. Germline V lookup: CDR1 SGHNT, CDR2 YYREEE (reference sequence). The CDR3 is CASSLDAGETYEQYF. The CDR3 DNA is TGTGCCAGCAGCTTGGACGCGGGGGAGACCTACGAGCAGTACTTC.

The rearrangement links TRBV6-9 to TRBJ2-5; 9 bases agree with TRBD1. There are 15 residues in the CDR3. Germline V gene sequence: CDR1 MNHGY, CDR2 SVAAGI. Losses at the gene ends were 3 bases for V and 5 bases for J; bases not matched to a gene: 7. CDR3 in DNA: TGTGCCAGCAGTTACGTACAGGGGGCTTGGGAGACCCAGTACTTC. Protein product: CASSYVQGAWETQYF.

This clone was detected once. The chain carries TRBV7-2 and TRBJ2-7; D is unresolved. The CDR3 is made up of 13 amino acids. CDR1 SGHTA and CDR2 FQGNSA come from the germline V gene. Trimming cost V 5 bases and J 2 bases, with 10 bases left between them. CDR3 loop: CASSVVDTYEQYF. CDR3 in DNA: TGTGCCAGCAGCGTGGTCGACACCTACGAGCAGTACTTC.

This chain joins TRBV5-6 and TRBJ1-4; no definite D call. This CDR3 has 12 amino acids. Trimming removed 0 bases from V and 10 bases from J, with 7 bases in between. Germline-derived CDR1 and CDR2 are SGHDT and YYEEEE. The CDR3 DNA is TGTGCCAGCAGCTTGGGCGGACGAAAACTGTTTTTT. This gives the protein CASSLGGRKLFF.

This chain links TRBV5-5 with TRBJ1-2, with D possibly being TRBD1 (5 bases). Trimming cost V 0 bases and J 1 base, with 10 bases left between them. Germline lookup yields CDR1 SGHKS and CDR2 YYEKEE (reference sequence). The CDR3 runs 15 residues. CDR3 in DNA: TGTGCCAGCAGCTTGGAACAGGTGATTAACTATGGCTACACCTTC. Translation: CASSLEQVINYGYTF.

V gene TRBV9 combines with J gene TRBJ2-3; D ambiguous. Trimming pared 3 bases from V and 0 bases from J, leaving 11 bases between. CDR3 length: 15 amino acids. The V gene's germline CDR1 is SGDLS and CDR2 YYNGEE. The chain's CDR3 is CASSANQISTDTQYF. The CDR3 DNA reads TGTGCCAGCAGCGCCAATCAGATAAGCACAGATACGCAGTATTTT.

The genes are TRBV19 and TRBJ1-1, with D possibly TRBD1 on 5 matching bases. Germline-derived CDR1 and CDR2 are LNHDA and SQIVND (reference sequence). V was pared by 1 base and J by 6 bases, with 15 bases between. The CDR3 totals 15 residues. The CDR3 sequence: CASSIAWGNRAEAFF. The CDR3 DNA follows: TGTGCCAGTAGTATAGCTTGGGGGAATAGAGCTGAAGCTTTCTTT. Complete variable domain (other parts from reference TRBV19 and TRBJ1-1): DGGITQSPKYLFRKEGQNVTLSCEQNLNHDAMYWYRQDPGQGLRLIYYSQIVNDFQKGDIAEGYSVSREKKESFPLTVTSAQKNPTAFYLCASSIAWGNRAEAFFGQGTRLTVV.

The chain uses TRBV7-9 and TRBJ2-6; D gene unclear. This CDR3 region has 16 residues. Per germline, CDR1 SEHNR and CDR2 FQNEAQ (reference sequence). With 1 base removed from V and 0 bases from J, the gap between germline ends came to 7 bases. CDR3 in DNA: TGTGCCAGCAGCTTAGTCCGTGACTCTGGGGCCAACGTCCTGACTTTC. This gives the protein CASSLVRDSGANVLTF.

This clone was detected once. The genes are TRBV10-3 and TRBJ1-1; unclear D gene. The CDR3 sequence is 15 residues long. Germline loops: CDR1 ENHRY, CDR2 SYGVKD. The V gene lost 3 bases and the J gene lost 7 bases, with 18 bases spanning the gap. The CDR3 sequence is CAISEGRVERGEAFF. CDR3 in DNA: TGTGCCATCAGTGAAGGCCGGGTCGAGCGGGGTGAAGCTTTCTTT.

V is TRBV4-3 and J is TRBJ2-3; TRBD1 agrees at 8 bases. The germline CDR1 and CDR2 sequences are LGHNA and YSLEER. The CDR3 has 17 amino acids. V trimming: 4 bases; J trimming: 4 bases; junction bases outside the gene matches: 13. CDR3 bases: TGCGCCAGCAGCCCTGACACAGGGGGAATTGCTGCAGATACGCAGTATTTT. Translation: CASSPDTGGIAADTQYF.

The chain combines TRBV4-3 with TRBJ1-1; D is ambiguous. Germline V lookup: CDR1 LGHNA, CDR2 YSLEER. The V end lost 4 bases, the J end lost 5 bases, and 20 bases lay between the germline ends. The CDR3 spans 16 residues. CDR3 loop: CASSLSPEDTETEAFF. The CDR3 DNA follows: TGCGCCAGCAGCCTAAGCCCAGAAGACACCGAAACTGAAGCTTTCTTT.